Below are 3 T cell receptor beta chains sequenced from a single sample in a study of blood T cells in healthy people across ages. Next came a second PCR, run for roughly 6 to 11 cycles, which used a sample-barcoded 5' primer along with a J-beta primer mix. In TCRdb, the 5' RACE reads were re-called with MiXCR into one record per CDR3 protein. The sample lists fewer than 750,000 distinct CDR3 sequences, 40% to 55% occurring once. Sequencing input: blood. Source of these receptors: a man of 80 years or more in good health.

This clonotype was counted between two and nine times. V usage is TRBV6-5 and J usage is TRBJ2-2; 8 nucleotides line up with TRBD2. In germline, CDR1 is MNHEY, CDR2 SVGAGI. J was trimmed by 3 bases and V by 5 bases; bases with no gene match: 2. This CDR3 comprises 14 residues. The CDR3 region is CASSPGLDTGELFF. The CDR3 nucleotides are TGTGCCAGCAGTCCGGGACTAGACACCGGGGAGCTGTTTTTT.

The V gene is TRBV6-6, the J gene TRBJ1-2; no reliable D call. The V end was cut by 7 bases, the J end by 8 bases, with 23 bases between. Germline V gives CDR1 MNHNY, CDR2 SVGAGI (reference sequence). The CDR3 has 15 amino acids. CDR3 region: CASNPRELRGEGYTF. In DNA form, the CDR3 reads TGTGCCAGCAATCCCCGGGAACTCCGCGGCGAGGGCTACACCTTC.

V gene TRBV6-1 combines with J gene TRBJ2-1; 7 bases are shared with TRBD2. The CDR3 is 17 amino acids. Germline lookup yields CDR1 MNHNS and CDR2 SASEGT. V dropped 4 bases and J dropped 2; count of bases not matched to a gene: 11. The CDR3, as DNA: TGTGCCAGCAGTGCTTCGGTTGGGGGGACTACCTACAATGAGCAGTTCTTC. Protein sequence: CASSASVGGTTYNEQFF.